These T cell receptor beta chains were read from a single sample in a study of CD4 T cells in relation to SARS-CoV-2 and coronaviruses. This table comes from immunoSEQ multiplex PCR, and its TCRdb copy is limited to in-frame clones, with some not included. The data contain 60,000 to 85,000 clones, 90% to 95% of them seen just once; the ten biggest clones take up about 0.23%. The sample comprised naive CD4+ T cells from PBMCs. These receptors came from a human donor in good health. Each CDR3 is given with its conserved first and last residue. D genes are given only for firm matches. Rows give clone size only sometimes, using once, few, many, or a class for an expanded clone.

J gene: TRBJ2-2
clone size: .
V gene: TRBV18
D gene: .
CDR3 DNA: TGTGCCAGCTCATCTAGACTAGACACCGGGGAGCTGTTTTTT
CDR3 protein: CASSSRLDTGELFF

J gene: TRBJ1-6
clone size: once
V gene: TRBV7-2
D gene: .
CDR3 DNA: TGTGCCAGCAGCCCCTGGGGGTCACCCCTCCACTTT
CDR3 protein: CASSPWGSPLHF

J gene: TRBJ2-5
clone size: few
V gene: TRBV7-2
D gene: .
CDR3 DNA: TGTGCCAGCAGCTTAGATCCGGGGCCCCAGTACTTC
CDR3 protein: CASSLDPGPQYF

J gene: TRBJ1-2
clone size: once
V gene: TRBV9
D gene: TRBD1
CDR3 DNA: TGTGCCAGCAGCGAGGCTCACAGGGGGTACTATGGCTACACCTTC
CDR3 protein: CASSEAHRGYYGYTF

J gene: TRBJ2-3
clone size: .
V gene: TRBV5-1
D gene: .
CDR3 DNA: TGCGCCAGCACCTTGTCGGCCAGGGGCCCGACAGATACGCAGTATTTT
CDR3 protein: CASTLSARGPTDTQYF

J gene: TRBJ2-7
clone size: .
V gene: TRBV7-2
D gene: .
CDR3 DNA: TGTGCCAGCAGCTTAGTTCGGCGGGGAGCCTACGAGCAGTACTTC
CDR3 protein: CASSLVRRGAYEQYF

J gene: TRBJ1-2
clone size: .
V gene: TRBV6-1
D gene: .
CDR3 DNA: TGTGCCAGCAGTGAATCAAGGGGAGTCGACTATGGCTACACCTTC
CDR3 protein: CASSESRGVDYGYTF

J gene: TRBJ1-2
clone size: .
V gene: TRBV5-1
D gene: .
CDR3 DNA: TGCGCCAGCAGCTTGGACCAGGGGCCATCGGTTTATGGCTACACCTTC
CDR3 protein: CASSLDQGPSVYGYTF

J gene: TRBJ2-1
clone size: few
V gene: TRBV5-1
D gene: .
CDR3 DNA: TGCGCCAGCAGCTTGGATTCCCGATACAATGAGCAGTTCTTC
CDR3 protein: CASSLDSRYNEQFF

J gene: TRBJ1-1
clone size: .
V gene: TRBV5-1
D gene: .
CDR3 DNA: TGCGCCAGCAGCTTGAGGCTGGGTGCCACTGAAGCTTTCTTT
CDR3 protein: CASSLRLGATEAFF

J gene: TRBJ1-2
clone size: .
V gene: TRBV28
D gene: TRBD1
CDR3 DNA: TGTGCCAGCAGTGGCAGGGGGGGTGACTATGGCTACACCTTC
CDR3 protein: CASSGRGGDYGYTF

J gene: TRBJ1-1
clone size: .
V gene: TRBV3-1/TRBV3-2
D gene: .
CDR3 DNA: TGTGCCAGCAGCCAGCACAGATCCATGAACACTGAAGCTTTCTTT
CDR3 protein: CASSQHRSMNTEAFF

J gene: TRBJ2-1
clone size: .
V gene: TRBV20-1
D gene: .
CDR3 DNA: TGCAGTGCTAGTCGCGGACCCACCTACAATGAGCAGTTCTTC
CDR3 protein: CSASRGPTYNEQFF

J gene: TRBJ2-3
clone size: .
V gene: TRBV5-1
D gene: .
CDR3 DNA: TGCGCCAGCAGCCCACCTAGCACAGATACGCAGTATTTT
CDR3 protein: CASSPPSTDTQYF

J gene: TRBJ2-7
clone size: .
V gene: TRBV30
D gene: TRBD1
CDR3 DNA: TGTGCCTGGAGTCCACAGGGGAATGATCTTACTAGCGAGCAGTACTTC
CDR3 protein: CAWSPQGNDLTSEQYF

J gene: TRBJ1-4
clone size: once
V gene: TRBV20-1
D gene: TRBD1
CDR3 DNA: TGCAGTGCTGCCGGGACAGACGAGTTTTTT
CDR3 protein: CSAAGTDEFF

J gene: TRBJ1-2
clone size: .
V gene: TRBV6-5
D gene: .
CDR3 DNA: TGTGCCAGCAGTTACTCGGGACAAAGAATCTATGGCTACACCTTC
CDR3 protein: CASSYSGQRIYGYTF

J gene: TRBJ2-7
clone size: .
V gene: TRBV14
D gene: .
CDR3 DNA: TGTGCCAGCAGCCGGGGAAGACCTTACGAGCAGTACTTC
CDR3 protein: CASSRGRPYEQYF

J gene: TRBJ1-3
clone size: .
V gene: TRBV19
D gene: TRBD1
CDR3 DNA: TGTGCCAGTAGTTCGACAGGGGGAGGAAACACCATATATTTT
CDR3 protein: CASSSTGGGNTIYF

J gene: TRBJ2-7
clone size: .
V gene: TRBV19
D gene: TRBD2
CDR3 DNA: TGTGCCAGTAGTATATGGAGCGGGGTCACCCCCTACGAGCAGTACTTC
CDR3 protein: CASSIWSGVTPYEQYF

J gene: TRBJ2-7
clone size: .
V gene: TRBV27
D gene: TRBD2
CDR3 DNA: TGTGCCAGCAGTTTCACTAGCGGGAGATTCCTCGACGAGCAGTACTTC
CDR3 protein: CASSFTSGRFLDEQYF

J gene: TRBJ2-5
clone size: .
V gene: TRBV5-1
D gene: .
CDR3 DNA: TGCGCCAGCAGCTTGCGAGGGGCTTTGGAGACCCAGTACTTC
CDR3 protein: CASSLRGALETQYF